Each of the 8 T cell receptor beta chains below was sequenced from the same sample in a study of T cells in Graves' hyperthyroidism and ophthalmopathy. The source material, RNA transcripts, was used to amplify TCR beta CDR3 regions. The HTBI primer set was used in a first-round RT-PCR of the TCR CDR3. TCRdb re-analysed the multiplex PCR reads in MiXCR, keeping a single row per CDR3 protein. The repertoire holds 600,000 or so distinct CDR3 sequences, with 46% as singletons. Material for sequencing was peripheral blood or thyroid tissue (not recorded which). The receptors were sampled from a woman aged 18 to 35 with Graves' hyperthyroidism.

This clonotype was recorded once. A much larger clone lies one base from this, so it may be a read error. The CDR3 end shows no conserved phenylalanine or tryptophan, and so a read error is likely. The V and J genes are TRBV15 and TRBJ1-4; D may be TRBD1 (6 bases). Trimming left V 5 bases short and J 2 bases short, with 9 bases between. The CDR3 contains 14 residues. CDR1 is LNHNV, CDR2 YYDKDF, per germline (reference sequence). CDR3 DNA sequence: TGTGCCACCAGCCAGGGGCTGACTAATGAAAAACTGTTTTAT. This translates into CATSQGLTNEKLFY.

The chain joins TRBV29-1 to TRBJ2-5, with 8 bases that match TRBD2. Germline assignment: CDR1 SQVTM and CDR2 ANQGSEA. The CDR3 loop spans 15 amino acids. V shed 2 bases, J shed 1 base, and the junction held 6 bases outside the gene matches. The CDR3 region is CSVEPTSGVQETQYF. CDR3 sequence (DNA): TGCAGCGTTGAACCAACTAGCGGAGTCCAAGAGACCCAGTACTTC. The full variable domain, completed using reference TRBV29-1 and TRBJ2-5, is SAVISQKPSRDICQRGTSLTIQCQVDSQVTMMFWYRQQPGQSLTLIATANQGSEATYESGFVIDKFPISRPNLTFSTLTVSNMSPEDSSIYLCSVEPTSGVQETQYFGPGTRLLVL.

The V and J genes are TRBV9 and TRBJ2-7; 8 bases agree with TRBD1. From germline, CDR1 is SGDLS and CDR2 YYNGEE. J was trimmed by 5 bases and V by 1 base; bases with no gene match: 5. The length of the CDR3 is 14 residues. The chain's CDR3 is CASSVTQGAHEQYF. In DNA, the CDR3 is TGTGCCAGCAGCGTAACGCAGGGGGCCCACGAGCAGTACTTC.

This clonotype occurred many times. The V and J genes are TRBV19 and TRBJ1-4; D uncertain. Trimming removed 2 bases at V and 8 bases at J, with 3 bases between. In germline, CDR1 is LNHDA, CDR2 SQIVND (reference sequence). This CDR3 has 11 residues. The CDR3 here is CASSIREKLFF. The CDR3 region has the DNA TGTGCCAGTAGTATAAGAGAAAAACTGTTTTTT.

Comment on this clonotype: Given a much more abundant clone one base away, this may be a read error. This chain connects TRBV29-1 to TRBJ2-7; D remains ambiguous. CDR3 length: 12 amino acids. Germline CDR1 is SQVTM and CDR2 is ANQGSEA. The V gene lost 8 bases and the J gene lost 1 base, with 12 bases spanning the gap. CDR3 DNA sequence: TGCAGCATGCACACTGATTCCTACGAGCAGTACTTC. Translating it yields CSMHTDSYEQYF.

The chain combines TRBV5-1 with TRBJ2-2; the D is unclear. Looked up from germline, CDR1 is SGHRS and CDR2 is YFSETQ. The CDR3 contains 14 residues. Trimming removed 4 bases at V and 7 bases at J, with 14 bases between. The CDR3 here is CASSQEEFVGELFF. The CDR3, as DNA: TGCGCCAGCAGCCAAGAGGAGTTCGTCGGGGAGCTGTTTTTT.

This clonotype was picked up a small number of times. V and J are TRBV25-1 and TRBJ2-3; weak D call: TRBD2 (5 bases). Germline CDR1 is MGHDK and CDR2 is SYGVNS. This CDR3 contains 17 residues. The V gene lost 1 base and the J gene lost 1 base, with 15 bases spanning the gap. The CDR3, as DNA: TGTGCCAGCAGTGAATCACGGGGAGTATTCGGCACAGATACGCAGTATTTT. Residues: CASSESRGVFGTDTQYF. Based on the CDR3 plus reference TRBV25-1 and TRBJ2-3, the full variable domain is EADIYQTPRYLVIGTGKKITLECSQTMGHDKMYWYQQDPGMELHLIHYSYGVNSTEKGDLSSESTVSRIRTEHFPLTLESARPSHTSQYLCASSESRGVFGTDTQYFGPGTRLTVL.

This clonotype was seen ten or more times. The rearrangement links TRBV2 to TRBJ1-5; D may be TRBD1 (6 bases). CDR1 and CDR2 (germline): SNHLY, FYNNEI. The CDR3 is 11 residues long. V was clipped by 3 bases and J by 11 bases, with 8 bases between them. CDR3 nucleotides: TGTGCCAGCAGTGACTGGGACACCCAGCATTTT. Translation gives CASSDWDTQHF.